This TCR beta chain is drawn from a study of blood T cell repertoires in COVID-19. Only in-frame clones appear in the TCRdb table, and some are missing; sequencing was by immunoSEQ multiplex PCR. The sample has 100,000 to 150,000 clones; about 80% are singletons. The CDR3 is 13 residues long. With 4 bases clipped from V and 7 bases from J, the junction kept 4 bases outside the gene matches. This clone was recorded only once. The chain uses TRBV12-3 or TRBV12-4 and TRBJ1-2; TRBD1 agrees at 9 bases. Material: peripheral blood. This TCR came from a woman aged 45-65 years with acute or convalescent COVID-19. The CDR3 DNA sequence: TGTGCCAGCAGTTCGTACAGGGGGCCTGGCTACACCTTC. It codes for CASSSYRGPGYTF.